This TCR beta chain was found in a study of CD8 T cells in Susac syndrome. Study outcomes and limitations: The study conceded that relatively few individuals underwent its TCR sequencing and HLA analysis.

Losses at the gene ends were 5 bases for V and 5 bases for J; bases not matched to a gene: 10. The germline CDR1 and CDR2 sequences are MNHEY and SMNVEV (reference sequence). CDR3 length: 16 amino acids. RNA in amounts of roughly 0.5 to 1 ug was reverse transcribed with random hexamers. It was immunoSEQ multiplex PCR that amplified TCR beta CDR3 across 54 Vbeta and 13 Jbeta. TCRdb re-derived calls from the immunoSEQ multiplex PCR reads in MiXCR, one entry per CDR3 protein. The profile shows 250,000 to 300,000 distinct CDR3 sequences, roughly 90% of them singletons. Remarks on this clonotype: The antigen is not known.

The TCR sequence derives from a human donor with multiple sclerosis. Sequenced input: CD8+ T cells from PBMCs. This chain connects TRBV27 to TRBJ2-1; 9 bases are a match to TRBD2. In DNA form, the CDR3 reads TGTGCCAGCAGTCAAGAGGCGGGAGGGCCCCACAATGAGCAGTTCTTC. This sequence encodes CASSQEAGGPHNEQFF.